This T cell receptor beta chain was identified in a study of T cell clonality in common variable immunodeficiency. Findings and caveats of the study: Common variable immunodeficiency TCR beta sequences reportedly had fewer deletions and N-nucleotide insertions. CVID subjects had higher TCRbeta clonality than healthy controls, most marked in about a third.

Germline loops: CDR1 DFQATT, CDR2 SNEGSKA (reference sequence). The V segment lost 3 bases and the J segment 4 bases; nucleotides outside the gene matches: 5. The length of the CDR3 is 16 residues. This clone has a count of ten or more. Its antigen is unknown. The CDR3 goes on 3 residues after the read ends, and that part is filled in from the germline J gene. Equal genomic DNA amounts from CVID and control samples were sequenced. The repertoire was sequenced with immunoSEQ multiplex PCR; TCRdb's copy has only in-frame clones and lacks some. This set yields around 15,000 clones and no singletons; the top ten hold approximately 12%.

This receptor was taken from a human donor with common variable immunodeficiency. The chain employs TRBV20-1 and TRBJ2-2; 13 bases are shared with TRBD2. Sequencing was carried out using peripheral blood mononuclear cells. CDR3 DNA, as far as it was read: TGCAGTGCTAGGGGGACTAGCGGGGTACCCACCGGGGAG. Residues: CSARGTSGVPTGE. The CDR3, in full, reads CSARGTSGVPTGELFF.